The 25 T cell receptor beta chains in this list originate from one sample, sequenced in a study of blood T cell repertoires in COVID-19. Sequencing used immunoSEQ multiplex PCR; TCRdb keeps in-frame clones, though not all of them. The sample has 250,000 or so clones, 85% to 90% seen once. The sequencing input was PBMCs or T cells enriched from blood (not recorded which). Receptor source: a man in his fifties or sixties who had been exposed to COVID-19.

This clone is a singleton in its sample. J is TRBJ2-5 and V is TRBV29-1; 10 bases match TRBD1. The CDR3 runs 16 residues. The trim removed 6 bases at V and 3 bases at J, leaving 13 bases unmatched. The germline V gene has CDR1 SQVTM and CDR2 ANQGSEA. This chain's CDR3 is CSVQIGTGVEKETQYF. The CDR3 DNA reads TGCAGCGTCCAAATTGGGACAGGGGTTGAGAAAGAGACCCAGTACTTC.

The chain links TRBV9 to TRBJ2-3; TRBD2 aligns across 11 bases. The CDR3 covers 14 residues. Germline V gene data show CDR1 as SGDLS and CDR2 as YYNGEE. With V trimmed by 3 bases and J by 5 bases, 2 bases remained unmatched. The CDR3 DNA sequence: TGTGCCAGCAGCGCCGGGACTAGCGGAGATACGCAGTATTTT. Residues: CASSAGTSGDTQYF. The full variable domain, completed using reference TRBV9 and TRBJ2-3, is DSGVTQTPKHLITATGQRVTLRCSPRSGDLSVYWYQQSLDQGLQFLIQYYNGEERAKGNILERFSAQQFPDLHSELNLSSLELGDSALYFCASSAGTSGDTQYFGPGTRLTVL.

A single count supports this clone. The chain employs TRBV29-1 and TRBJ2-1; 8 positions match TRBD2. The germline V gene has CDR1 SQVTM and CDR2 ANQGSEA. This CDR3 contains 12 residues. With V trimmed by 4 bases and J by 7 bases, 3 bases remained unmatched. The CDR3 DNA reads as TGCAGCGTTGTCCCTAGCGGGAATGAGCAGTTCTTC. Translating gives CSVVPSGNEQFF.

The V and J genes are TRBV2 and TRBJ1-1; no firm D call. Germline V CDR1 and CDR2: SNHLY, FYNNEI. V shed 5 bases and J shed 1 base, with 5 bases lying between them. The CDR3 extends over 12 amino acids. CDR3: CASSPGNTEAFF. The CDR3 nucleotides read TGTGCCAGCAGTCCGGGGAACACTGAAGCTTTCTTT.

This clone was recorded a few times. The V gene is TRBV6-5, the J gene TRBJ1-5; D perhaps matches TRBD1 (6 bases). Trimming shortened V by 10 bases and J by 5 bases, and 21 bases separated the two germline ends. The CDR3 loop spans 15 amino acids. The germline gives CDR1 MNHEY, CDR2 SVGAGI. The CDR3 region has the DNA TGTGCCACCCGAAGGGGGGGAACTCTTGATCAGCCCCAGCATTTT. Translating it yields CATRRGGTLDQPQHF.

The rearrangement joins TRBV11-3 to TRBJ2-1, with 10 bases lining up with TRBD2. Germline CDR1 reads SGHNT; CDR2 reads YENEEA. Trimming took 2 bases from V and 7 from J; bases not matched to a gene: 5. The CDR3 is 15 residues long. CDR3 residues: CASSLRSSGGNEQFF. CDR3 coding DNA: TGTGCCAGCAGCTTAAGGTCTAGCGGGGGTAATGAGCAGTTCTTC.

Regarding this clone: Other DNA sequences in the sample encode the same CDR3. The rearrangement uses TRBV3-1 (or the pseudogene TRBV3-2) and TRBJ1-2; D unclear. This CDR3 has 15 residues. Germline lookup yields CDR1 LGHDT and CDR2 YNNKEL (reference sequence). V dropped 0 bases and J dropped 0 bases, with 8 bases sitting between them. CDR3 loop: CASSQDSAANYGYTF. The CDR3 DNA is TGTGCCAGCAGCCAAGATAGCGCAGCTAACTATGGCTACACCTTC.

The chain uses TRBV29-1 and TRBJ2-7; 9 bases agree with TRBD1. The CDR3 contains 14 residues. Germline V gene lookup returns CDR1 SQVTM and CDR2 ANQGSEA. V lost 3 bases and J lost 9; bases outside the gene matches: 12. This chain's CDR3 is CSVEGTGPNGRQYF. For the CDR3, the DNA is TGCAGCGTTGAGGGGACAGGGCCGAATGGACGGCAGTACTTC.

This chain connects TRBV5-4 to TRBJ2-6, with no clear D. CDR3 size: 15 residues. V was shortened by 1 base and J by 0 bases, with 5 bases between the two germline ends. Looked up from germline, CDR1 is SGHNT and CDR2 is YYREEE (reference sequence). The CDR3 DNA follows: TGTGCCAGCAGCTTGTCGAGCTCTGGGGCCAACGTCCTGACTTTC. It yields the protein CASSLSSSGANVLTF.

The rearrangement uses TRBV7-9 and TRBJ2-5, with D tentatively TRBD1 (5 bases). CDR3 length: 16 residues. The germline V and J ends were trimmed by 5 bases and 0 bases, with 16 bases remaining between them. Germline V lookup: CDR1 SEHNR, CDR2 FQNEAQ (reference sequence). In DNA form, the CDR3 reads TGTGCCAGCAGCCCCACAGGCAGTTTGTACCAAGAGACCCAGTACTTC. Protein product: CASSPTGSLYQETQYF.

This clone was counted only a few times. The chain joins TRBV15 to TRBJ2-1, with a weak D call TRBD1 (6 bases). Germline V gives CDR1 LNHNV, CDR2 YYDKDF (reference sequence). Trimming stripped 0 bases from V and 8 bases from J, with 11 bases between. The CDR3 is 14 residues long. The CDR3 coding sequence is TGTGCCACCAGCAGAGATTCCAACAGGGATGAGCAGTTCTTC. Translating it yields CATSRDSNRDEQFF.

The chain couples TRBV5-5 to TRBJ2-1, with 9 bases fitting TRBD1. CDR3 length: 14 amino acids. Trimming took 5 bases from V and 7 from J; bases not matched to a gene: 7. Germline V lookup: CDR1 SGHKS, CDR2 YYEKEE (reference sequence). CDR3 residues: CASRTGQGVNEQFF. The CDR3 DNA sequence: TGTGCCAGCAGGACGGGACAGGGAGTAAATGAGCAGTTCTTC.

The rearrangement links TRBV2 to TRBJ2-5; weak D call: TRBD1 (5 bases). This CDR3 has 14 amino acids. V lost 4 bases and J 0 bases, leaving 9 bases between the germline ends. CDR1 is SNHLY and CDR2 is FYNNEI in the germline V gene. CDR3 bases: TGTGCCAGCAGTGGACAGCAAGACCAAGAGACCCAGTACTTC. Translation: CASSGQQDQETQYF.

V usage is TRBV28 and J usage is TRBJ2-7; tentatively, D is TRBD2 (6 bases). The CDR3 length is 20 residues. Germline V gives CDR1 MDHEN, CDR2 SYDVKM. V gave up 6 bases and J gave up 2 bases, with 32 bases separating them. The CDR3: CASSSFSGIAETYTAYEQYV. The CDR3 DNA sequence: TGTGCCAGCAGCAGTTTCTCCGGGATAGCGGAGACCTACACCGCCTACGAGCAGTACGTC.

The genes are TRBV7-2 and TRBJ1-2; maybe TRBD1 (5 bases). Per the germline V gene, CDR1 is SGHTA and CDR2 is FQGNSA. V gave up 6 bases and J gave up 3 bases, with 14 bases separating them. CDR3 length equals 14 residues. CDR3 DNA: TGTGCCAGCAGTTTGAAGGGGCTCGACTATGGCTACACCTTC. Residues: CASSLKGLDYGYTF. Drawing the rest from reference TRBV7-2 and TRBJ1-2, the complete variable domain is GAGVSQSPSNKVTEKGKDVELRCDPISGHTALYWYRQSLGQGLEFLIYFQGNSAPDKSGLPSDRFSAERTGGSVSTLTIQRTQQEDSAVYLCASSLKGLDYGYTFGSGTRLTVV.

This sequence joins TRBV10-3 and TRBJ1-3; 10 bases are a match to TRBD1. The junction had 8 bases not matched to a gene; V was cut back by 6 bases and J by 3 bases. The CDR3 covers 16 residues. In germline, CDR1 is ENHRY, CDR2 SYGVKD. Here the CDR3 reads CAIRKAGTGVGNTIYF. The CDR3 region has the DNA TGTGCCATCAGAAAAGCCGGGACAGGGGTTGGAAACACCATATATTTT.

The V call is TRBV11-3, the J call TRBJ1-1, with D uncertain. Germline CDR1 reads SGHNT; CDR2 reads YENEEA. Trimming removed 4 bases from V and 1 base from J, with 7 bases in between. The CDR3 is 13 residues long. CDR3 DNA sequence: TGTGCCAGCAGCTCCCAATCGAACACTGAAGCTTTCTTT. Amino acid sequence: CASSSQSNTEAFF.

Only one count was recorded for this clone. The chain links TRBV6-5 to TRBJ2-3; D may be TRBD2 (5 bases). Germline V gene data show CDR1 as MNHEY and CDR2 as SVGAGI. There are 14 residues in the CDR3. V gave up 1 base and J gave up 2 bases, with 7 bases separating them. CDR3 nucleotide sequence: TGTGCCAGCAGTTACTACCTAGCCACAGATACGCAGTATTTT. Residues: CASSYYLATDTQYF.

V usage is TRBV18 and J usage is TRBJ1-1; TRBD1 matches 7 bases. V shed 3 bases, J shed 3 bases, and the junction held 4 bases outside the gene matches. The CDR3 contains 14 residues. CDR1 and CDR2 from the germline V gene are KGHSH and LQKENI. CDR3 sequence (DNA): TGTGCCAGCTCACCGACAGGGAAGGACACTGAAGCTTTCTTT. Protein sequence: CASSPTGKDTEAFF.

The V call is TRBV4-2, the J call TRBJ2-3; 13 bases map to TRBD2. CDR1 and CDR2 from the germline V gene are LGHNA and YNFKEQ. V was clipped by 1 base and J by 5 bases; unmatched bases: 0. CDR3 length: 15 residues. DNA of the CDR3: TGTGCCAGCAGCCAAGGACTAGCGGGGGGAGATACGCAGTATTTT. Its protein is CASSQGLAGGDTQYF.

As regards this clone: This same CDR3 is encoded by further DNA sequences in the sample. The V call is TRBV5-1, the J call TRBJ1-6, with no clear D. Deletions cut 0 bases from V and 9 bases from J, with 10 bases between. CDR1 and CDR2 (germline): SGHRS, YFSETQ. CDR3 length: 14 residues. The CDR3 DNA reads TGCGCCAGCAGCTTGGCCGGGAGAGGTTCACCCCTCCACTTT. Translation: CASSLAGRGSPLHF. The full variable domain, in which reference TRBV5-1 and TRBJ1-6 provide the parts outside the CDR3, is KAGVTQTPRYLIKTRGQQVTLSCSPISGHRSVSWYQQTPGQGLQFLFEYFSETQRNKGNFPGRFSGRQFSNSRSEMNVSTLELGDSALYLCASSLAGRGSPLHFGNGTRLTVT.

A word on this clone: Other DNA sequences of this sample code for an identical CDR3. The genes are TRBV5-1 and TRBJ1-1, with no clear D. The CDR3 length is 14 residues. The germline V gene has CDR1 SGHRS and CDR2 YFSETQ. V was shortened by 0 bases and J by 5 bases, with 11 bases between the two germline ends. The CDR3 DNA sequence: TGCGCCAGCAGCTTGGTCGGTGAGGAGACTGAAGCTTTCTTT. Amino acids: CASSLVGEETEAFF.

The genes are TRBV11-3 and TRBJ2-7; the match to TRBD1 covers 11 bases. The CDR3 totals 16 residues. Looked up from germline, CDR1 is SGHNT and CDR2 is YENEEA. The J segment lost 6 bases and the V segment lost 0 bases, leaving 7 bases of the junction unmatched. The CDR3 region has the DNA TGTGCCAGCAGCTTAGACGGACAGGGGGCATGGTCCGAGCAGTACTTC. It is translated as CASSLDGQGAWSEQYF.

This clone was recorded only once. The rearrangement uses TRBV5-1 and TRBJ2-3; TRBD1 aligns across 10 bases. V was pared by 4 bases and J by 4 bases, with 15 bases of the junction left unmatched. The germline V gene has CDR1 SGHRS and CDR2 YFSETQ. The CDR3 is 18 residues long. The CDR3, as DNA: TGCGCCAGCAGCCCGGGACAGGGGCTATTTACTAGGGCAGATACGCAGTATTTT. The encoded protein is CASSPGQGLFTRADTQYF.

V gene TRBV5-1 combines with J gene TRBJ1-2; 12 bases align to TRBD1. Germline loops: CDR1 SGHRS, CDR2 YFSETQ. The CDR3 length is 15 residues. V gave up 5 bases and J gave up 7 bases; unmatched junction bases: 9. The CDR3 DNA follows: TGCGCCAGCAGACTACCGGGACAGGGGGCTTTTGGCTACACCTTC. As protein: CASRLPGQGAFGYTF.